This TCR beta chain was sequenced during a study of blood T cell repertoires in COVID-19. Study at large: The United States, Italy and Spain provided the acute and convalescent COVID-19 samples. The cDNA or gDNA used as material had been derived from T cells, B-cell-depleted T cells, or PBMCs.

The protocol was immunoSEQ multiplex PCR, while the TCRdb copy is restricted to in-frame clones and leaves out a portion. The table includes roughly 150,000 clones, around 89% detected once. Trimming took 7 bases from V and 7 from J, leaving 19 bases between them. The CDR3 is made up of 15 amino acids. CDR1 is MNHNY and CDR2 is SVGAGI in the germline V gene (reference sequence). Material: peripheral blood. This receptor was identified in a man aged 60-69 years with acute or convalescent COVID-19. This chain uses TRBV6-6 with TRBJ1-4, with D possibly being TRBD1 (5 bases). The CDR3 sequence: CASTSYEDIGEKLFF. The CDR3 coding sequence is TGTGCCAGCACCTCATATGAGGACATTGGTGAAAAACTGTTTTTT.